These 13 T cell receptor beta chains came from one sample sequenced in a study of blood T cell repertoires in COVID-19. The method was immunoSEQ multiplex PCR; TCRdb's version includes in-frame clones alone and lacks a portion of them. Seen here are 380,000 or so clones, 89% observed once, and the top ten hold around 1.3%. The sequenced material came from peripheral blood. All receptors derive from a man in his forties with acute or convalescent COVID-19.

The gene calls are TRBV5-4 and TRBJ2-4; possible D gene TRBD2, 6 bases. CDR1 and CDR2 (germline): SGHNT, YYREEE (reference sequence). Trimming took 4 bases from V and 8 from J, leaving 19 bases between them. There are 15 residues in the CDR3. The CDR3 DNA follows: TGTGCCAGCAGCGCCTGGAACTTCCGGAGGGACATTCAGTACTTC. It yields the protein CASSAWNFRRDIQYF.

The chain joins TRBV6-1 to TRBJ2-1; TRBD2 agrees at 8 bases. Looked up from germline, CDR1 is MNHNS and CDR2 is SASEGT. With 5 bases clipped from V and 7 bases from J, the junction kept 10 bases outside the gene matches. The CDR3 runs to 15 residues. DNA for the CDR3: TGTGCCAGCAGTTCCGCGGCGGGAGGAAGGAATGAGCAGTTCTTC. Amino acid sequence: CASSSAAGGRNEQFF.

V gene TRBV4-1 combines with J gene TRBJ1-1, with D maybe TRBD1 (6 bases). CDR3 length: 14 amino acids. The V gene's germline CDR1 is MGHRA and CDR2 YSYEKL. The V and J ends lost 0 bases and 7 bases respectively, with 12 bases between them. CDR3: CASSQEWGGGEAFF. The CDR3 nucleotides read TGCGCCAGCAGCCAAGAGTGGGGGGGCGGTGAAGCTTTCTTT.

This chain uses TRBV9 with TRBJ2-6; 7 bases fit TRBD1. CDR1 is SGDLS, CDR2 YYNGEE, per germline. V lost 3 bases, J lost 0 bases, and 3 bases stayed unmatched. The CDR3 is made up of 16 amino acids. The CDR3 sequence: CASSGRTGSGANVLTF. For the CDR3, the DNA is TGTGCCAGCAGCGGAAGGACAGGCTCTGGGGCCAACGTCCTGACTTTC. Variable domain in full (rest from reference TRBV9 and TRBJ2-6): DSGVTQTPKHLITATGQRVTLRCSPRSGDLSVYWYQQSLDQGLQFLIQYYNGEERAKGNILERFSAQQFPDLHSELNLSSLELGDSALYFCASSGRTGSGANVLTFGAGSRLTVL.

The chain uses TRBV11-3 and TRBJ2-7; tentatively, D is TRBD2 (6 bases). The CDR3 has 14 amino acids. The V gene lost 5 bases and the J gene lost 2 bases, with 13 bases spanning the gap. CDR1 and CDR2 from the germline V gene are SGHNT and YENEEA. In nucleotides, the CDR3 is TGTGCCAGCAGCGGAGGGGTAAATCCCTACGAGCAGTACTTC. Amino acid sequence: CASSGGVNPYEQYF. Combining the CDR3 with reference TRBV11-3 and TRBJ2-7 gives the whole variable domain EAGVVQSPRYKIIEKKQPVAFWCNPISGHNTLYWYLQNLGQGPELLIRYENEEAVDDSQLPKDRFSAERLKGVDSTLKIQPAELGDSAVYLCASSGGVNPYEQYFGPGTRLTVT.

The chain is built from TRBV5-4 and TRBJ2-7; 11 nucleotides line up with TRBD2. V shed 4 bases, J shed 3 bases, and the junction held 3 bases outside the gene matches. The length of the CDR3 is 14 residues. Germline V gives CDR1 SGHNT, CDR2 YYREEE (reference sequence). CDR3 sequence: CASSRSGGDYEQYF. CDR3 bases: TGTGCCAGCAGCCGTAGCGGGGGGGACTACGAGCAGTACTTC.

The rearrangement joins TRBV6-5 to TRBJ1-2; D might be TRBD1 (5 bases). With 8 bases removed from V and 4 bases from J, the gap between germline ends came to 17 bases. The V gene's germline CDR1 is MNHEY and CDR2 SVGAGI. The CDR3 spans 14 residues. In nucleotides, the CDR3 is TGTGCCAGCCTCTGGGGGGGGGACGTCTATGGCTACACCTTC. Residues: CASLWGGDVYGYTF.

This clone was found many times. The V call is TRBV7-8, the J call TRBJ2-2, with D tentatively TRBD2 (6 bases). Trimming took off 6 bases at V and 5 bases at J, with 13 bases between the two ends. This CDR3 has 14 residues. Germline lookup yields CDR1 SGHVS and CDR2 FQNEAQ. In DNA, the CDR3 is TGTGCCAGCAGACGCCGACTAGATACCGGGGAGCTGTTTTTT. Translated: CASRRRLDTGELFF.

This chain connects TRBV27 to TRBJ1-1; D ambiguous. With 2 bases removed from V and 6 bases from J, the gap between germline ends came to 10 bases. The germline CDR1 and CDR2 sequences are MNHEY and SMNVEV (reference sequence). CDR3 length: 13 amino acids. In DNA, the CDR3 is TGTGCCAGCAGTTTAAGTACTACTTCTGAAGCTTTCTTT. This codes for CASSLSTTSEAFF.

CDR3: CASRGTAMNTEAFF. As DNA, the CDR3 is TGTGCCAGCAGGGGGACAGCGATGAACACTGAAGCTTTCTTT. The chain uses TRBV6-5 and TRBJ1-1; 7 bases align to TRBD1. J gave up 0 bases and V 6 bases, and 4 bases lay outside the gene matches. The length of the CDR3 is 14 residues. Germline CDR1 is MNHEY and CDR2 is SVGAGI.

This chain uses TRBV27 with TRBJ2-1, with 15 positions matching TRBD2. The CDR3 is 18 amino acids. The V gene's germline CDR1 is MNHEY and CDR2 SMNVEV (reference sequence). The V segment lost 3 bases and the J segment 3 bases; nucleotides outside the gene matches: 6. CDR3 nucleotide sequence: TGTGCCAGCAGTTTCGGACTAGCGGGAGGGCCATACTACAATGAGCAGTTCTTC. Translating it yields CASSFGLAGGPYYNEQFF.

The count of this clone is one. The gene calls are TRBV29-1 and TRBJ1-2; D gene unclear. The CDR3 sequence is 13 residues long. Looked up from germline, CDR1 is SQVTM and CDR2 is ANQGSEA. Trimming removed 1 base at V and 4 bases at J, with 10 bases between. CDR3 coding DNA: TGCAGCGTTGAAGTCAACGACTTCTATGGCTACACCTTC. Translation: CSVEVNDFYGYTF.

The chain joins TRBV6-5 to TRBJ2-7; 15 bases are shared with TRBD2. This CDR3 has 15 amino acids. V trimming: 6 bases; J trimming: 4 bases; junction bases outside the gene matches: 4. Germline loops: CDR1 MNHEY, CDR2 SVGAGI. CDR3 in DNA: TGTGCCAGCAGCGCGGGACTAGCGGGGGGATACGAGCAGTACTTC. This codes for CASSAGLAGGYEQYF.